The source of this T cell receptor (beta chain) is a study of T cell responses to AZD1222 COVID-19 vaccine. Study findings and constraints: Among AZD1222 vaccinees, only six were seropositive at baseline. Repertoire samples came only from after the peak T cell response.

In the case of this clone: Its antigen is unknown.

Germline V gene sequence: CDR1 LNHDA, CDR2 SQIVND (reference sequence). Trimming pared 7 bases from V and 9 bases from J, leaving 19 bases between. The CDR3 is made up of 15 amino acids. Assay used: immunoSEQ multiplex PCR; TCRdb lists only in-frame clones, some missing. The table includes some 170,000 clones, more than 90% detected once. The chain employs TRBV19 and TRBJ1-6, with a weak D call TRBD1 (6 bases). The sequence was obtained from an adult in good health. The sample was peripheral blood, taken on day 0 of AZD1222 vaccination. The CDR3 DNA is TGTGCCAGTACCCCCCGGGGGCAACTGGGTTCACCCCTCCACTTT. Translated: CASTPRGQLGSPLHF.